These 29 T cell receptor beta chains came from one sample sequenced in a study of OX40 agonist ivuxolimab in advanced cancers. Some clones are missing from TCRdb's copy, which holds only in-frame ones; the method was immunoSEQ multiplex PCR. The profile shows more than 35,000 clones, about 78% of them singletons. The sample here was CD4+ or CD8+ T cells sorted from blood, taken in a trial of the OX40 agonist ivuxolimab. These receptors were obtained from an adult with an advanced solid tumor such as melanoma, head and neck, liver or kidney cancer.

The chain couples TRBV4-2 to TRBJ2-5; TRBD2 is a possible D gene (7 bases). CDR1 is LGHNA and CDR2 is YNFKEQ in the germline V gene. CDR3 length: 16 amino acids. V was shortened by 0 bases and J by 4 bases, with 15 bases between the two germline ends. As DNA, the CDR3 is TGTGCCAGCAGCCAAGATTTGGGGGGGGCCCGAGAGACCCAGTACTTC. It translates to CASSQDLGGARETQYF.

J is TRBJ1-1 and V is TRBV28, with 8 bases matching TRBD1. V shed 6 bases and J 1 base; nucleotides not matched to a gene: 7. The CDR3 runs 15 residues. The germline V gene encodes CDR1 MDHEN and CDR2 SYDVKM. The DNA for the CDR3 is TGTGCCAGCAGGCTCCTGGGGACAGGGAACACTGAAGCTTTCTTT. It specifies CASRLLGTGNTEAFF. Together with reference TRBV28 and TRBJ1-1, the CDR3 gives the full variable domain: DVKVTQSSRYLVKRTGEKVFLECVQDMDHENMFWYRQDPGLGLRLIYFSYDVKMKEKGDIPEGYSVSREKKERFSLILESASTNQTSMYLCASRLLGTGNTEAFFGQGTRLTVV.

The CDR3 nucleotides are TGTGCCAGCAGTTATACCACCGGGGAGCTGTTTTTT. Residues: CASSYTTGELFF. The genes are TRBV27 and TRBJ2-2, with unresolved D. Per the germline V gene, CDR1 is MNHEY and CDR2 is SMNVEV (reference sequence). The CDR3 runs to 12 residues. The V and J ends lost 4 bases and 4 bases respectively, with 4 bases between them.

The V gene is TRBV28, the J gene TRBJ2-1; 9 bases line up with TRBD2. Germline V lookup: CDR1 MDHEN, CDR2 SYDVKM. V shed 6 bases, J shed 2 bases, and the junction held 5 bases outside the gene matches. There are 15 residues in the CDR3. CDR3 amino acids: CASREREDTYNEQFF. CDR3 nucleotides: TGTGCCAGCAGGGAGCGGGAGGATACCTACAATGAGCAGTTCTTC.

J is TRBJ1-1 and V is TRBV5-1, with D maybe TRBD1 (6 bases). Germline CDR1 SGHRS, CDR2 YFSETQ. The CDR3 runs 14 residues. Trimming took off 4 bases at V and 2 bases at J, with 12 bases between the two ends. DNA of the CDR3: TGCGCCAGCAGCGCCGGGACACCTAACACTGAAGCTTTCTTT. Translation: CASSAGTPNTEAFF.

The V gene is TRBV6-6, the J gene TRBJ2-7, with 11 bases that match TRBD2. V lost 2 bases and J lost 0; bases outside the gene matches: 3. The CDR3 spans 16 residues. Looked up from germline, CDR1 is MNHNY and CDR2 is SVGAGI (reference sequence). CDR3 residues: CASSYLGTSGSYEQYF. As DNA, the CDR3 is TGTGCCAGCAGTTACCTCGGGACTAGCGGCTCCTACGAGCAGTACTTC.

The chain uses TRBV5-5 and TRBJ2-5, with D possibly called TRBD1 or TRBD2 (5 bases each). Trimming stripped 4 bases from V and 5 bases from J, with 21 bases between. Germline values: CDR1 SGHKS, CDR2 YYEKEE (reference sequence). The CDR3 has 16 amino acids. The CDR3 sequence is CASSQAGNEGWETQYF. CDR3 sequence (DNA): TGTGCCAGCAGCCAGGCAGGGAATGAGGGCTGGGAGACCCAGTACTTC.

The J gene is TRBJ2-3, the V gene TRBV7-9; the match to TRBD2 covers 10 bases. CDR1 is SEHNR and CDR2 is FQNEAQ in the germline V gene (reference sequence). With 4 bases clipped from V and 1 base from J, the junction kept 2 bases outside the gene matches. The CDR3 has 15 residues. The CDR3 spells CASSSTSGGTDTQYF. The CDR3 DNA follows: TGTGCCAGCAGCTCAACTAGCGGGGGCACAGATACGCAGTATTTT.

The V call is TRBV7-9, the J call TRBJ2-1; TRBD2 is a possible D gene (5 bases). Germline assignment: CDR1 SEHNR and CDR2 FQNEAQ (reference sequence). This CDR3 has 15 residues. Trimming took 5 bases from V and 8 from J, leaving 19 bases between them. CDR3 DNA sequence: TGTGCCAGCAGCCTCGTGGGGAGTGTAGTCCATGAGCAGTTCTTC. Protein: CASSLVGSVVHEQFF. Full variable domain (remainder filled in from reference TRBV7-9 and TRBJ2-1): DTGVSQNPRHKITKRGQNVTFRCDPISEHNRLYWYRQTLGQGPEFLTYFQNEAQLEKSRLLSDRFSAERPKGSFSTLEIQRTEQGDSAMYLCASSLVGSVVHEQFFGPGTRLTVL.

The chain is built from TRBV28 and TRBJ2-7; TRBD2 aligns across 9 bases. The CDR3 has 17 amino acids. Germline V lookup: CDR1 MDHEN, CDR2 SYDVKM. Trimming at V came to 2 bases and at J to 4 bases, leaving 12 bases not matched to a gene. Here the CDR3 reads CASSLPDPLTSGYEQYF. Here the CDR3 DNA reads TGTGCCAGCAGTTTACCAGATCCCCTGACTAGCGGATACGAGCAGTACTTC.

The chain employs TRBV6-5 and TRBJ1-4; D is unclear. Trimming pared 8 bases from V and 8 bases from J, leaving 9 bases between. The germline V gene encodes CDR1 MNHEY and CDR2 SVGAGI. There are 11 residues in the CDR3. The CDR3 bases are TGTGCCAGCGCGATGGGAGAAAAACTGTTTTTT. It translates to CASAMGEKLFF.

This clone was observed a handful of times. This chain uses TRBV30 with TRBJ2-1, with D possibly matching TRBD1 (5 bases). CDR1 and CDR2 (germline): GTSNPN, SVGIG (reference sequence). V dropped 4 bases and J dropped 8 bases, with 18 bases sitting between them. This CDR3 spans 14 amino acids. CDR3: CAWTPGRALYEQFF. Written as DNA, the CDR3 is TGTGCCTGGACCCCCGGCAGGGCGTTATATGAGCAGTTCTTC.

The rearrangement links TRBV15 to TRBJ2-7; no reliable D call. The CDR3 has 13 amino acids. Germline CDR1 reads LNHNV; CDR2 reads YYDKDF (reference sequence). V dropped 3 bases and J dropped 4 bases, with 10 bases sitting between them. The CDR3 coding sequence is TGTGCCACCAGCAGGGATGAAGTATACGAGCAGTACTTC. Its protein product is CATSRDEVYEQYF.

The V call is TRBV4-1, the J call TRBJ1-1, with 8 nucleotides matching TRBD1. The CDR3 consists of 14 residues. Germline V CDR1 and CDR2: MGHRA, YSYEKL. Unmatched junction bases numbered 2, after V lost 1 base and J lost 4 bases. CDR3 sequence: CASSQAGQGTEAFF. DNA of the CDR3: TGCGCCAGCAGCCAAGCTGGACAGGGCACTGAAGCTTTCTTT.

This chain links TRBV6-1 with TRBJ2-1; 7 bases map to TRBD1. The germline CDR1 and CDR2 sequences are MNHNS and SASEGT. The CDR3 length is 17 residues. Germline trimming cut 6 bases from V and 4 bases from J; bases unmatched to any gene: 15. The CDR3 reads CASRETGTENIYNEQFF. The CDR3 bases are TGTGCCAGCAGAGAAACCGGGACAGAAAACATTTACAATGAGCAGTTCTTC.

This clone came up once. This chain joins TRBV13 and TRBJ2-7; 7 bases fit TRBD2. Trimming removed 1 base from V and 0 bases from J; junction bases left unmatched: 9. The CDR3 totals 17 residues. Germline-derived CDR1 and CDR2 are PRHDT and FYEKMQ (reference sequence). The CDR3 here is CASSLAGLADSSYEQYF. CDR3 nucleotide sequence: TGTGCCAGCAGCTTAGCAGGGCTAGCGGATAGCTCCTACGAGCAGTACTTC.

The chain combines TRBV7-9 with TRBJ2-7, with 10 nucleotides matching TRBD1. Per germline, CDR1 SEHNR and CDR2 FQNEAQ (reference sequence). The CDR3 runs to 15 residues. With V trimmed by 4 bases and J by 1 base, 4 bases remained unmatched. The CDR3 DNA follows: TGTGCCAGCAGCTGGGGACAGGGGTTTTCCTACGAGCAGTACTTC. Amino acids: CASSWGQGFSYEQYF. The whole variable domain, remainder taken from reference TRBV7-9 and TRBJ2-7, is DTGVSQNPRHKITKRGQNVTFRCDPISEHNRLYWYRQTLGQGPEFLTYFQNEAQLEKSRLLSDRFSAERPKGSFSTLEIQRTEQGDSAMYLCASSWGQGFSYEQYFGPGTRLTVT.

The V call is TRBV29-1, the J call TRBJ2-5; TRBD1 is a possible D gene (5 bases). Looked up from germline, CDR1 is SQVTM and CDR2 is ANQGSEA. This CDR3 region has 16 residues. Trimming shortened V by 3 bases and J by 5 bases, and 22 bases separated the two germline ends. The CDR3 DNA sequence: TGCAGCGTTGAGTGGCAGGGCTATATTGGAACGGAGACCCAGTACTTC. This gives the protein CSVEWQGYIGTETQYF.

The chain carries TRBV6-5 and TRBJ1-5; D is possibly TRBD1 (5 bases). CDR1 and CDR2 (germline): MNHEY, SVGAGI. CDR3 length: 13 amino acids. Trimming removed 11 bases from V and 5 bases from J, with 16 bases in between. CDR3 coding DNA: TGTGCCGGCGGGGGTTTGGCCCATCAGCCCCAGCATTTT. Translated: CAGGGLAHQPQHF.

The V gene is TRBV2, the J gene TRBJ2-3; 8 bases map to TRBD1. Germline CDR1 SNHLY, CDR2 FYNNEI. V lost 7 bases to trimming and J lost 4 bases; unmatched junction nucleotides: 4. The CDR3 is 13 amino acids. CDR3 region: CASKQTGADTQYF. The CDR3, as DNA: TGTGCCAGCAAGCAGACAGGGGCAGATACGCAGTATTTT.

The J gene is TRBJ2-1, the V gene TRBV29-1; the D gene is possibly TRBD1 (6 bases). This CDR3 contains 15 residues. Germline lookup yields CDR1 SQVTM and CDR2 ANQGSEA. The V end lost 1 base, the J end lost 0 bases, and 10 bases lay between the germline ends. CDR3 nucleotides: TGCAGCGTTGAAGGAGTCAGGGGCTCCTACAATGAGCAGTTCTTC. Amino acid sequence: CSVEGVRGSYNEQFF.

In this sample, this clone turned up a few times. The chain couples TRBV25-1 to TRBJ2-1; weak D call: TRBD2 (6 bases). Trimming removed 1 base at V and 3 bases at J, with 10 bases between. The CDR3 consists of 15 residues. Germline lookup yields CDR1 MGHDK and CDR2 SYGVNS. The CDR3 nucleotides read TGTGCCAGCAGTGAATTAAGGGACTTCTACAATGAGCAGTTCTTC. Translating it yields CASSELRDFYNEQFF.

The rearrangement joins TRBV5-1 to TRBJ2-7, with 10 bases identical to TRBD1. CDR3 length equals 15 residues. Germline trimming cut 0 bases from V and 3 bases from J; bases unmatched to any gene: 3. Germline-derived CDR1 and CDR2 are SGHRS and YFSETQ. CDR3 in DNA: TGCGCCAGCAGCTTGGACCGGGACAGGGGCTACGAGCAGTACTTC. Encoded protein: CASSLDRDRGYEQYF.

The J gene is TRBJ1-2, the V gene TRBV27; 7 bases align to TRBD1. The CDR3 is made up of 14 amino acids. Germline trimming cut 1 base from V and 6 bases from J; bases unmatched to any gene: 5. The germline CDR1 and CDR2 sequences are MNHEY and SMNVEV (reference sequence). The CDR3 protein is CASSLYATGHGYTF. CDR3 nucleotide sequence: TGTGCCAGCAGTTTATATGCGACAGGGCATGGCTACACCTTC.

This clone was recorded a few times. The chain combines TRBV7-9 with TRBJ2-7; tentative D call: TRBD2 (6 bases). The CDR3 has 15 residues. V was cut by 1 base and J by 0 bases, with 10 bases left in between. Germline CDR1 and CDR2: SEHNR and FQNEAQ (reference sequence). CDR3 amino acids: CASSLGGLHSYEQYF. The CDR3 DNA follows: TGTGCCAGCAGCTTAGGGGGACTGCACTCCTACGAGCAGTACTTC.

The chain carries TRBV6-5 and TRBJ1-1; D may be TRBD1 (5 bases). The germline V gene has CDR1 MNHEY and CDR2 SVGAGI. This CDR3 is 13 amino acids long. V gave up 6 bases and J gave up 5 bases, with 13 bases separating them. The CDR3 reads CASSGGWATEAFF. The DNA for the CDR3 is TGTGCCAGCAGCGGGGGGTGGGCGACTGAAGCTTTCTTT.

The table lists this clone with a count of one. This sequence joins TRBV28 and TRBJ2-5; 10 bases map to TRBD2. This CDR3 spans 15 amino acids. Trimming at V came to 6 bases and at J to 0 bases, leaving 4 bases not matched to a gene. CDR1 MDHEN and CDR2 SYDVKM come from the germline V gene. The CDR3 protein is CASSSSGGHQETQYF. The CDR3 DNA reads TGTGCCAGCAGCAGTAGCGGGGGGCACCAAGAGACCCAGTACTTC.

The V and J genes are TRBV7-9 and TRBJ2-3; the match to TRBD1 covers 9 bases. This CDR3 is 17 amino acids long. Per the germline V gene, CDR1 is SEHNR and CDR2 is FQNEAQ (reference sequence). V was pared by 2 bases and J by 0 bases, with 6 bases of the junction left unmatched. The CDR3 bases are TGTGCCAGCAGCTTACCCTGGGACAGGGTTAGCACAGATACGCAGTATTTT. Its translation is CASSLPWDRVSTDTQYF.

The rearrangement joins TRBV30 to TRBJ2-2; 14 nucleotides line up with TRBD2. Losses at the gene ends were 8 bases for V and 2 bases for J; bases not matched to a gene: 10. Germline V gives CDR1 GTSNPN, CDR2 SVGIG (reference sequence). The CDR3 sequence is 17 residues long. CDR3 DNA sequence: TGTGCCGCAAAGGGACTAGCGGGAGCAGTTAACACCGGGGAGCTGTTTTTT. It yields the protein CAAKGLAGAVNTGELFF. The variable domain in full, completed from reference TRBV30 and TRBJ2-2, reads SQTIHQWPATLVQPVGSPLSLECTVEGTSNPNLYWYRQAAGRGLQLLFYSVGIGQISSEVPQNLSASRPQDRQFILSSKKLLLSDSGFYLCAAKGLAGAVNTGELFFGEGSRLTVL.